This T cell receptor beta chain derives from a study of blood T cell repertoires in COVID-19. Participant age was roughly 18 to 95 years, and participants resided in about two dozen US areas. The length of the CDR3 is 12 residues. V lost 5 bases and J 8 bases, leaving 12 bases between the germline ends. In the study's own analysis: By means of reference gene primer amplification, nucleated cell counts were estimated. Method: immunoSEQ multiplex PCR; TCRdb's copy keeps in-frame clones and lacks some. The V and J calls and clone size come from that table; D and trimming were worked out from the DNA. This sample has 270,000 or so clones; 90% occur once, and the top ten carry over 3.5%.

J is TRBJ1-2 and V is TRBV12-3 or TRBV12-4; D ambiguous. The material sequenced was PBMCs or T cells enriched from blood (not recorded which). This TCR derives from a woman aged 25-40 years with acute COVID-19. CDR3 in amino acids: CASSPREWGYTF. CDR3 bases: TGTGCCAGCAGTCCTCGAGAGTGGGGCTACACCTTC.